The present TCR beta chain was sequenced within a study of identical twins. CDR1 is DFQATT and CDR2 is SNEGSKA in the germline V gene (reference sequence). The germline V and J ends were trimmed by 1 base and 0 bases, with 7 bases remaining between them. The CDR3 contains 14 residues. Study-level findings and limits: The models systematically underestimated how much out-of-frame TCR alpha was shared in monozygotic twins.

As concerns this clonotype: Its antigen is not known.

TCRdb redid the calling of the 5' RACE reads with MiXCR, one entry per CDR3 protein. The sample holds more than 600,000 distinct CDR3 sequences, around a sixth seen once. The same data also went into a second study, on T cells expressing NK-cell markers. From that second work: The study drew TCR beta repertoires from sorted CD3+CD56+NKG2C+, CD3+CD56+NKG2C- and CD3+CD56-NKG2C+ T cells. The CD3+CD56-NKG2C+ fraction was also led by these clonotypes in several donors.

This sequence joins TRBV20-1 and TRBJ2-1; the D is unclear. Sequenced: PBMCs. This sequence originates from a woman between 18 and 30 years old in good health. CDR3: CSARGHSSYNEQFF. The CDR3 bases are TGCAGTGCTAGAGGTCACAGCTCCTACAATGAGCAGTTCTTC.